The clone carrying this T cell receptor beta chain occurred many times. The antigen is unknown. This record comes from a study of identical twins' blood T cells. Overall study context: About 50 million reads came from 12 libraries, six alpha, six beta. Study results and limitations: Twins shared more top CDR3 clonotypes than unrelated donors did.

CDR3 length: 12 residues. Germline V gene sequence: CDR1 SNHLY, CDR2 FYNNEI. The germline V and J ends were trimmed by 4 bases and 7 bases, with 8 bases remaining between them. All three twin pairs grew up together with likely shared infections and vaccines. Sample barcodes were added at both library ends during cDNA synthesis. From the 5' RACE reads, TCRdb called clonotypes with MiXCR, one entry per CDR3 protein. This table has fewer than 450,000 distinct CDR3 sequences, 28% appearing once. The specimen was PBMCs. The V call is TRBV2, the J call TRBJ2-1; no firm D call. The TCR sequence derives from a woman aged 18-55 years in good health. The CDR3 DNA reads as TGTGCCAGCAGTGTACGGCTTAATGAGCAGTTCTTC. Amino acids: CASSVRLNEQFF.